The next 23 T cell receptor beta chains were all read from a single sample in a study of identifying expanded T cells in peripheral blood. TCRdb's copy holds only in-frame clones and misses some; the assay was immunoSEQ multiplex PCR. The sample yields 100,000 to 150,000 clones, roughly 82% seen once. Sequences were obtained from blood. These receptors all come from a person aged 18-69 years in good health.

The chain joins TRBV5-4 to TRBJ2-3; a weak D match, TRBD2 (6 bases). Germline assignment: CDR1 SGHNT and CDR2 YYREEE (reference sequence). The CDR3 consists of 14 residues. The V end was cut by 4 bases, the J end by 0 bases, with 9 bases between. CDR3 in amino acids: CASSRESSTDTQYF. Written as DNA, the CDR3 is TGTGCCAGCAGCCGGGAGTCTAGCACAGATACGCAGTATTTT.

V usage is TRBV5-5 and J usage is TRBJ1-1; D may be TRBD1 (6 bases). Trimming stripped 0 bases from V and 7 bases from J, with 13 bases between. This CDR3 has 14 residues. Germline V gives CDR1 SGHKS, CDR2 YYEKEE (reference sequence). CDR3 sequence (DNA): TGTGCCAGCAGCTTGGAACAGGGACGAGGTGAAGCTTTCTTT. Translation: CASSLEQGRGEAFF.

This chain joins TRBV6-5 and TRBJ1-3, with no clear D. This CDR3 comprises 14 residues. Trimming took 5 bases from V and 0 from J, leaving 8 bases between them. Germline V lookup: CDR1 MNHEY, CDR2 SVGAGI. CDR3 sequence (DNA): TGTGCCAGCAGTCCCACCTTCTCTGGAAACACCATATATTTT. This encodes CASSPTFSGNTIYF.

CDR3 DNA sequence: TGTGCCAGCAGCTTAACTGGTAGTAGTGGGGACGAGCAGTACTTC. Its translation is CASSLTGSSGDEQYF. This chain connects TRBV7-2 to TRBJ2-7, with D unclear. The CDR3 extends over 15 amino acids. Germline-derived CDR1 and CDR2 are SGHTA and FQGNSA. V lost 2 bases to trimming and J lost 5 bases, with 16 bases between them.

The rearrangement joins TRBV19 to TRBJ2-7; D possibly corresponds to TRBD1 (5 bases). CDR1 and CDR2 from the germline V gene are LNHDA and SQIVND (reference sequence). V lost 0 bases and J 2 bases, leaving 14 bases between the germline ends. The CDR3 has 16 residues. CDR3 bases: TGTGCCAGTAGTATAGATTTCCGCAGGGTTACCTACGAGCAGTACTTC. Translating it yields CASSIDFRRVTYEQYF.

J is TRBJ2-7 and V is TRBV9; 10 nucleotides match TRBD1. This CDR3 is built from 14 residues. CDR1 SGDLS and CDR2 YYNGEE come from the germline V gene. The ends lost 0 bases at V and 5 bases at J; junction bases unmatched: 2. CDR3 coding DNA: TGTGCCAGCAGCGTAGGACAGGGGGCCCACGAGCAGTACTTC. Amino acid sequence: CASSVGQGAHEQYF.

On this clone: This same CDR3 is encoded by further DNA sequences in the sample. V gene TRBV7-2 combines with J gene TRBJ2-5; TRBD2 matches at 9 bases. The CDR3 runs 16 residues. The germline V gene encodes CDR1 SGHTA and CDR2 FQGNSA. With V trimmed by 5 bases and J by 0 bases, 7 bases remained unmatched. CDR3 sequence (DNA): TGTGCCAGCAGCCCAAGACTAGCGGACAACCAAGAGACCCAGTACTTC. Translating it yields CASSPRLADNQETQYF.

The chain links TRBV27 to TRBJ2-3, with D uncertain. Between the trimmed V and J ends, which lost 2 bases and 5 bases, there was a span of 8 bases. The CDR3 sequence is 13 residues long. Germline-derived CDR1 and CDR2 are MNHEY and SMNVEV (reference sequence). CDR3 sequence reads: CASSLRPQDTQYF. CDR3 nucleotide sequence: TGTGCCAGCAGTTTACGGCCCCAAGATACGCAGTATTTT.

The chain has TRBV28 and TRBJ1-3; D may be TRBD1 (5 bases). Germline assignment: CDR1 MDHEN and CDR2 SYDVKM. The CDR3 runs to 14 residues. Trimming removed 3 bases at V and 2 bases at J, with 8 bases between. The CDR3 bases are TGTGCCAGCAGTTTGGCAGGGACTGGAAACACCATATATTTT. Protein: CASSLAGTGNTIYF.

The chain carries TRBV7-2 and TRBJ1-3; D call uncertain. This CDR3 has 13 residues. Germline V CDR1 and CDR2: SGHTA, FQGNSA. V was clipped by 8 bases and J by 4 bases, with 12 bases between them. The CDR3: CASGEPSGNTIYF. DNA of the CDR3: TGTGCCAGCGGGGAGCCCTCCGGAAACACCATATATTTT.

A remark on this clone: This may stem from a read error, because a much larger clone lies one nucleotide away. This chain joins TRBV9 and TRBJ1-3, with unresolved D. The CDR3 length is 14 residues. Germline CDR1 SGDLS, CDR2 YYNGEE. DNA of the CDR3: TGTGCCAGCAGCGTAGCTCTCTCTGGAAACACCACATATTTT. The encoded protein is CASSVALSGNTTYF.

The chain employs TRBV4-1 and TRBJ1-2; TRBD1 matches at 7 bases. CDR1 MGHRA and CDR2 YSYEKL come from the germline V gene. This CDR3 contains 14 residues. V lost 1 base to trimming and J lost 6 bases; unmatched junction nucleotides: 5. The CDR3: CASSQGAGTDGYTF. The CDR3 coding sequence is TGCGCCAGCAGCCAAGGGGCAGGGACAGATGGCTACACCTTC.

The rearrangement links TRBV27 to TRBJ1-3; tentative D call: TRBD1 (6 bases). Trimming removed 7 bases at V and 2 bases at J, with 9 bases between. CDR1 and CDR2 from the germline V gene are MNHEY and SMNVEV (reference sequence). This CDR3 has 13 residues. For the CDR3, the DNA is TGTGCCAGCATGTCAGGGGCTGGAAACACCATATATTTT. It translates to CASMSGAGNTIYF.

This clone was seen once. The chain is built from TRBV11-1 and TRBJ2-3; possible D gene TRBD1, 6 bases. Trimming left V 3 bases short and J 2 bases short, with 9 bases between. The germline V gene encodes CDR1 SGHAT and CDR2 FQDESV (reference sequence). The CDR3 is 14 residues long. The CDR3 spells CASSLGHLTDTQYF. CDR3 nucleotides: TGTGCCAGCAGCTTGGGACACCTCACAGATACGCAGTATTTT.

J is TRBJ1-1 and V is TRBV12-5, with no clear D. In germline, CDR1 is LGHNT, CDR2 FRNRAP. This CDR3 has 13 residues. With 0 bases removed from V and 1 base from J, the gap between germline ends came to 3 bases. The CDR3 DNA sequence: TGTGCTAGTGGTTTGGTGTGGAACACTGAAGCTTTCTTT. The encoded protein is CASGLVWNTEAFF. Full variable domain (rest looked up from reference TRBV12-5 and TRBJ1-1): DARVTQTPRHKVTEMGQEVTMRCQPILGHNTVFWYRQTMMQGLELLAYFRNRAPLDDSGMPKDRFSAEMPDATLATLKIQPSEPRDSAVYFCASGLVWNTEAFFGQGTRLTVV.

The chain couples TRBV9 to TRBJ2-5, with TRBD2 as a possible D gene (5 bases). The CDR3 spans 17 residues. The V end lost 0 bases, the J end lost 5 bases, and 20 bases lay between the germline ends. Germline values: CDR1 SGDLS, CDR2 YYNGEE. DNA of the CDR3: TGTGCCAGCAGCGTAGCAACTAGAGGGCTAGTTATGGAGACCCAGTACTTC. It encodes CASSVATRGLVMETQYF.

CDR3 bases: TGTGCCAGCAGCCGAAATAGCGGGGGGGCTACCAATGAGCAGTTCTTC. Its protein is CASSRNSGGATNEQFF. The V call is TRBV4-2, the J call TRBJ2-1; 11 bases are shared with TRBD2. CDR3 length: 16 amino acids. V gave up 4 bases and J gave up 6 bases; unmatched junction bases: 8. Germline values: CDR1 LGHNA, CDR2 YNFKEQ.

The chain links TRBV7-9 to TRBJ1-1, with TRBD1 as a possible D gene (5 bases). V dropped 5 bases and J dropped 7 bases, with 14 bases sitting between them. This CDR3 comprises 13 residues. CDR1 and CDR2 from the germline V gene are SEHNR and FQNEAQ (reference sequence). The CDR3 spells CASSLLWGSEAFF. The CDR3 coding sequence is TGTGCCAGCAGCCTCCTATGGGGCAGTGAAGCTTTCTTT.

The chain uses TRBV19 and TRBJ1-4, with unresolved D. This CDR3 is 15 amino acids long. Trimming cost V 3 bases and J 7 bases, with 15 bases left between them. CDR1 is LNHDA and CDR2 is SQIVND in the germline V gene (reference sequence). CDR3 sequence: CASSIGGGGFEKLFF. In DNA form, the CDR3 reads TGTGCCAGTAGTATTGGAGGTGGCGGCTTTGAAAAACTGTTTTTT.

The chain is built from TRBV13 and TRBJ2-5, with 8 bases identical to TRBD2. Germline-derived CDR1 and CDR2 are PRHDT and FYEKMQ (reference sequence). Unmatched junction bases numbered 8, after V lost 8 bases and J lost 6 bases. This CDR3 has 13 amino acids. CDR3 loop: CASRHGRGKTQYF. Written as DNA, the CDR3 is TGTGCCAGCCGCCACGGGAGGGGAAAGACCCAGTACTTC. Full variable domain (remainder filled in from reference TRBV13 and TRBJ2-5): AAGVIQSPRHLIKEKRETATLKCYPIPRHDTVYWYQQGPGQDPQFLISFYEKMQSDKGSIPDRFSAQQFSDYHSELNMSSLELGDSALYFCASRHGRGKTQYFGPGTRLLVL.

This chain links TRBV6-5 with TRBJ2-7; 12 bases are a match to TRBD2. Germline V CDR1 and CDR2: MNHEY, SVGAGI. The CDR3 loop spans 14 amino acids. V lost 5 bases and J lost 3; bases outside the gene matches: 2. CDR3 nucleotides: TGTGCCAGCAGTAAGACTAGCGGGGGCTACGAGCAGTACTTC. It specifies CASSKTSGGYEQYF.

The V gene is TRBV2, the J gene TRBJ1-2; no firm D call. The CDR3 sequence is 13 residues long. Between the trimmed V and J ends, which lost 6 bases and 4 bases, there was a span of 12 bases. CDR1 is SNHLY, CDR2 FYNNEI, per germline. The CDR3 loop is CASREVESYGYTF. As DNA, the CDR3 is TGTGCCAGCAGGGAGGTGGAGAGCTATGGCTACACCTTC.

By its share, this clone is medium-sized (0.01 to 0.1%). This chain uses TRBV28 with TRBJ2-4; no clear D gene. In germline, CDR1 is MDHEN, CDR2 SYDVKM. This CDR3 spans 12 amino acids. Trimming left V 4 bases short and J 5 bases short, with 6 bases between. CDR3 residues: CASSYSENIQYF. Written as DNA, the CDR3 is TGTGCCAGCAGTTACAGCGAAAACATTCAGTACTTC.